Following are 10 T cell receptor beta chains from one sample sequenced in a study of post-analysis software for immune sequencing data. Study findings and constraints: The five TRBV segments detected at higher frequency in patients than in controls included TRBV5-6, TRBV5-1 and TRBV20-1.

For these receptors, no antigen is known. Carried by the TCR beta cDNA libraries were unique molecular identifiers. TCRdb independently ran MiXCR on the PCR reads; one entry per CDR3 protein. The sample includes about 500,000 distinct CDR3 sequences, 45% of them seen just once. The material sequenced was blood. All receptors come from a girl aged 10 to 17 with multiple sclerosis.

The genes are TRBV9 and TRBJ1-4, with TRBD1 identical over 7 bases. Germline loops: CDR1 SGDLS, CDR2 YYNGEE. J gave up 4 bases and V 3 bases, and 9 bases lay outside the gene matches. The CDR3 sequence is 16 residues long. CDR3 coding DNA: TGTGCCAGCAGCGCGTTCACAGGGGCCCTTAATGAAAAACTGTTTTTT. Translated, it gives CASSAFTGALNEKLFF.

This clonotype showed up just a few times. The chain employs TRBV6-1 and TRBJ2-1; 11 bases align to TRBD2. With V trimmed by 3 bases and J by 8 bases, 6 bases remained unmatched. Germline loops: CDR1 MNHNS, CDR2 SASEGT. The CDR3 spans 15 residues. The CDR3 region has the DNA TGTGCCAGCAGTGACCCGGGACTAGCGGAAGATGAGCAGTTCTTC. Translation: CASSDPGLAEDEQFF.

This chain links TRBV5-1 with TRBJ2-3, with D unclear. Germline values: CDR1 SGHRS, CDR2 YFSETQ. V was trimmed by 4 bases and J by 3 bases, leaving 12 bases between them. The CDR3 has 14 residues. The CDR3 loop is CASSPLGPTDTQYF. The CDR3 nucleotides read TGCGCCAGCAGCCCCCTGGGCCCGACAGATACGCAGTATTTT.

There are a few counts of this clonotype. V is TRBV29-1 and J is TRBJ2-1, with TRBD2 identical over 16 bases. CDR1 and CDR2 (germline): SQVTM, ANQGSEA. After removal of 3 bases from V and 2 bases from J, the junction contained 4 bases not matched to a gene. The CDR3 has 17 amino acids. The DNA for the CDR3 is TGCAGCGTTGAGATCGGGACTAGCGGGAGGGCCTACAATGAGCAGTTCTTC. Protein product: CSVEIGTSGRAYNEQFF.

This clonotype was observed a few times. V gene TRBV12-3 or TRBV12-4 combines with J gene TRBJ1-5, with D perhaps matching TRBD1 (6 bases). Between the trimmed V and J ends, which lost 4 bases and 4 bases, there was a span of 8 bases. The CDR3 has 13 amino acids. The CDR3 DNA reads TGTGCCAGCAGTTGGGGGACAAATCAGCCCCAGCATTTT. It is translated as CASSWGTNQPQHF.

This clonotype was counted between two and nine times. The V call is TRBV25-1, the J call TRBJ1-2; possible D gene TRBD1, 5 bases. The germline V and J ends were trimmed by 8 bases and 4 bases, with 14 bases remaining between them. CDR1 is MGHDK, CDR2 SYGVNS, per germline. This CDR3 is built from 13 residues. Here the CDR3 reads CASGRDVGYGYTF. The CDR3 nucleotides read TGTGCCAGCGGACGGGACGTAGGCTATGGCTACACCTTC.

This clonotype was counted between two and nine times. A read error may produce the germline difference seen at one junction end. The genes are TRBV7-7 and TRBJ2-7, with 9 bases lining up with TRBD2. The CDR3 has 15 amino acids. Germline V gene lookup returns CDR1 SSHAT and CDR2 FNYEAQ (reference sequence). CDR3 DNA sequence: TGTGCTAGCAGCCCGACTAGCGGATACTCCTACGAGCAGTACTTC. Translation gives CASSPTSGYSYEQYF.

The chain uses TRBV5-1 and TRBJ2-7, with 10 nucleotides matching TRBD2. The CDR3 has 14 residues. Germline V gene lookup returns CDR1 SGHRS and CDR2 YFSETQ. V shed 3 bases, J shed 5 bases, and the junction held 5 bases outside the gene matches. CDR3 nucleotide sequence: TGCGCCAGCAGCTGCCTGAGCGGGAGGGACGAGCAGTACTTC. This gives the protein CASSCLSGRDEQYF.

This clonotype appeared once. The rearrangement uses TRBV5-1 and TRBJ2-1, with 9 positions matching TRBD2. CDR1 is SGHRS, CDR2 YFSETQ, per germline. The CDR3 has 16 residues. Losses at the gene ends were 0 bases for V and 10 bases for J; bases not matched to a gene: 11. The DNA of the CDR3 is TGCGCCAGCAGCTTGGCCGGGACTAGCAGGATTTACGAGCAGTTCTTC. Amino acid sequence: CASSLAGTSRIYEQFF. Full variable domain (outside the CDR3, taken from reference TRBV5-1 and TRBJ2-1): KAGVTQTPRYLIKTRGQQVTLSCSPISGHRSVSWYQQTPGQGLQFLFEYFSETQRNKGNFPGRFSGRQFSNSRSEMNVSTLELGDSALYLCASSLAGTSRIYEQFFGPGTRLTVL.

The chain has TRBV12-3 or TRBV12-4 and TRBJ2-1; D is possibly TRBD2 (6 bases). V was trimmed by 9 bases and J by 6 bases, leaving 15 bases between them. The CDR3 length is 13 residues. The CDR3 DNA sequence: TGTGCCAGTCGCCGGGACTCGGGCAATGAGCAGTTCTTC. Its protein product is CASRRDSGNEQFF.